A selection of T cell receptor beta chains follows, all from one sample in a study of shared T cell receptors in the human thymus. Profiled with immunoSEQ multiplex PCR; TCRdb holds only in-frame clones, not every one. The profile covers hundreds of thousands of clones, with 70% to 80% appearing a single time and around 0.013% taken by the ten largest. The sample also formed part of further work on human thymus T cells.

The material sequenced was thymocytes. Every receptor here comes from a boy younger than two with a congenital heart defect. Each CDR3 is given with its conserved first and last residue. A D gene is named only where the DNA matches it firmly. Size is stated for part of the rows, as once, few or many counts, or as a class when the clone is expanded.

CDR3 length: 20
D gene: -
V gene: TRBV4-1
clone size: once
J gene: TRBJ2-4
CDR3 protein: CASSQGEDTGQFLAKNIQYF
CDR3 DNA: TGCGCCAGCAGCCAAGGGGAAGACACAGGGCAATTCCTAGCCAAAAACATTCAGTACTTC

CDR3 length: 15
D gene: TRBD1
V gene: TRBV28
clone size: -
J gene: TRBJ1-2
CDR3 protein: CASLGTGGLLDGYTF
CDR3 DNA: TGTGCCAGCCTAGGGACAGGGGGACTCCTTGATGGCTACACCTTC

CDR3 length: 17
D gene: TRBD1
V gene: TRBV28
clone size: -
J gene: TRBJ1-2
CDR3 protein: CASSLPLADRGGYGYTF
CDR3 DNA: TGTGCCAGCAGTTTACCCCTCGCGGACAGGGGGGGATATGGCTACACCTTC

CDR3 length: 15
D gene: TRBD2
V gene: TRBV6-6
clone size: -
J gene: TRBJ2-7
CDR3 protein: CASSSPSGSSYEQYF
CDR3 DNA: TGTGCCAGCAGTTCACCTAGCGGGAGCTCCTACGAGCAGTACTTC

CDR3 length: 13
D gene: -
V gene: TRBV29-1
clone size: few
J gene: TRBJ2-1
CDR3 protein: CSVHPARQDEQFF
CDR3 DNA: TGCAGCGTTCATCCTGCCAGGCAAGATGAGCAGTTCTTC

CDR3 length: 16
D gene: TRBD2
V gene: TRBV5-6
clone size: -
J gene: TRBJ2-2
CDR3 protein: CASSYGLAGNTGELFF
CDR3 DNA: TGTGCCAGCAGCTACGGACTAGCGGGGAACACCGGGGAGCTGTTTTTT

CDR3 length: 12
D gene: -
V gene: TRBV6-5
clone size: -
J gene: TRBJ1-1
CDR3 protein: CASSSGDTEAFF
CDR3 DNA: TGTGCCAGCAGTTCCGGTGACACTGAAGCTTTCTTT

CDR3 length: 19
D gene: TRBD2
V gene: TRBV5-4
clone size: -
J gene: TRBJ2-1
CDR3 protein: CASSAPGLAGARPRSEQFF
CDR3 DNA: TGTGCCAGCAGCGCCCCGGGACTAGCGGGAGCTCGGCCAAGGTCTGAGCAGTTCTTC

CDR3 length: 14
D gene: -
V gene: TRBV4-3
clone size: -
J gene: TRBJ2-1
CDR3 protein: CASSQEGEGIEQFF
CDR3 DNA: TGCGCCAGCAGCCAAGAAGGTGAGGGAATTGAGCAGTTCTTC

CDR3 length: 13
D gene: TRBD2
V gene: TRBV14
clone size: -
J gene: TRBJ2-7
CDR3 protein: CASSRRLADEQYF
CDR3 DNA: TGTGCCAGCAGCCGCCGACTAGCTGACGAGCAGTACTTC

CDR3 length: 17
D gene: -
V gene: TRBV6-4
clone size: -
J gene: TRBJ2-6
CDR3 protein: CASSVSGIPSGANVLTF
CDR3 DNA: TGTGCCAGCAGCGTTAGCGGAATCCCCTCTGGGGCCAACGTCCTGACTTTC

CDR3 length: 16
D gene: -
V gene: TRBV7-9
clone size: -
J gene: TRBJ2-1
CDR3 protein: CASSDRTGGTYNEQFF
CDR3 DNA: TGTGCCAGCAGCGATCGGACTGGAGGAACCTACAATGAGCAGTTCTTC

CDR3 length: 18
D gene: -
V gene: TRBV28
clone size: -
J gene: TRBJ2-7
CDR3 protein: CASSLARGTGGNSYEQYF
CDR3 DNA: TGTGCCAGCAGTTTGGCTCGCGGGACTGGGGGTAATTCCTACGAGCAGTACTTC